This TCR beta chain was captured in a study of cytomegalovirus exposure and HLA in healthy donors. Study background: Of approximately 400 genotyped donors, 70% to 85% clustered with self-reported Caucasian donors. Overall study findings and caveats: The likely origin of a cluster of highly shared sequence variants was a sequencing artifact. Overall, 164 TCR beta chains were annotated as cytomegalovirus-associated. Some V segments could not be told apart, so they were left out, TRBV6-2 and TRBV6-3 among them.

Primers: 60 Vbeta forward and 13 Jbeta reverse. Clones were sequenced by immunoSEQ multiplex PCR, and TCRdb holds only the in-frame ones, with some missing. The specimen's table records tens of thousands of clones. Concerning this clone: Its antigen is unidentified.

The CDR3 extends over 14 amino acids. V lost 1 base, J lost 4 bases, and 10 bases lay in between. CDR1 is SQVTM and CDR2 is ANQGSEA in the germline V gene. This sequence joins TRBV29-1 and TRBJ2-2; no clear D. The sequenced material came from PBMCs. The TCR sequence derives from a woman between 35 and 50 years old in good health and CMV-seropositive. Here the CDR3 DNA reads TGCAGCGTTGAAGGGTCACCGGGCACCGGGGAGCTGTTTTTT. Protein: CSVEGSPGTGELFF.